One and the same sample provided the 3 T cell receptor beta chains below, sequenced in a study of identical twins. In TCRdb, the 5' RACE reads were re-called with MiXCR into one record per CDR3 protein. The sample lists 450,000 to 650,000 distinct CDR3 sequences, about 15% occurring once. These data were also filed under a second study, of yellow fever vaccine responses in identical twins.

Sequencing was performed on CD4+ T cells sorted from blood. These receptors were taken from a woman in her late teens or twenties in good health.

This clonotype has more than one count but fewer than ten. The V gene is TRBV28, the J gene TRBJ2-7; no definite D call. This CDR3 is built from 14 residues. Germline loops: CDR1 MDHEN, CDR2 SYDVKM. Trimming pared 3 bases from V and 0 bases from J, leaving 9 bases between. The CDR3 protein is CASSFGFFSYEQYF. CDR3 in DNA: TGTGCCAGCAGTTTTGGTTTCTTCTCCTACGAGCAGTACTTC.

There are a few counts of this clonotype. The chain links TRBV10-3 to TRBJ2-1; D possibly corresponds to TRBD2 (5 bases). Looked up from germline, CDR1 is ENHRY and CDR2 is SYGVKD. The CDR3 spans 15 residues. Between the trimmed V and J ends, which lost 6 bases and 6 bases, there was a span of 18 bases. CDR3: CAISEGPTRGNEQFF. The CDR3 DNA reads TGTGCCATCAGCGAGGGTCCAACTCGTGGCAATGAGCAGTTCTTC.

This clonotype was recorded at least ten times. The rearrangement joins TRBV11-2 to TRBJ1-5, with unresolved D. Germline V gene data show CDR1 as SGHAT and CDR2 as FQNNGV. Trimming pared 2 bases from V and 3 bases from J, leaving 8 bases between. The CDR3 is made up of 14 amino acids. CDR3 nucleotides: TGTGCCAGCAGCTTATCGGACGTCAATCAGCCCCAGCATTTT. Translating it yields CASSLSDVNQPQHF.